This TCR beta chain was identified in a study of shared clonotypes between healthy human individuals. Study overall: CD4 naive cells filled three plates per donor, CD4 memory three, CD8 naive two and CD8 memory one. Broader study findings: Clonotype sharing levels among donors were expected to vary with sequencing depth.

Turning to this clone: Its antigen is currently unknown. This may stem from a read error, because a much larger clone lies one nucleotide away.

The CDR3 spans 15 residues. Looked up from germline, CDR1 is MNHEY and CDR2 is SVGAGI. Data came from immunoSEQ multiplex PCR; TCRdb stores just in-frame clones and leaves some out. The sample shows about 110,000 clones, about 63% of them seen only once. Sequenced: memory CD8+ T cells sorted from blood. Stated subset: CD45RO+ cells pooled with CCR7-negative TemRA cells. The rearrangement links TRBV6-5 to TRBJ1-1; 7 bases line up with TRBD1. The sequence came from a woman aged 25 to 39 in good health. The CDR3 sequence: CASSWDSPLNTEAFF. The CDR3 DNA reads as TGTGCCAGCAGTTGGGACAGCCCCCTGAACACTGAAGCCTTCTTT.